The rows below give T cell receptor beta chains drawn from one sample of a study of T cell changes during pregnancy in multiple sclerosis. The method was immunoSEQ multiplex PCR; TCRdb's version includes in-frame clones alone and lacks a portion of them. This repertoire shows tens of thousands of clones, 80% to 95% found once; its top ten account for about 0.99%. The sample consisted of peripheral blood, taken after pregnancy. Receptors were obtained from a female donor with multiple sclerosis, enrolled in a pregnancy study. Both conserved end residues are trimmed from each CDR3. A clone size is listed for some rows: how often the clone was seen (once, few, many), or a class if it is expanded.

v_call,clone_size,cdr3_length,j_call,cdr3_aa
TRBV7-2,-,17,TRBJ2-1,ASSYFRLAGESSYNEQF
TRBV7-3,-,13,TRBJ1-1,ASSSGQPRGTEAF
TRBV9,-,11,TRBJ1-3,ASSTAGENTIY
TRBV14,-,13,TRBJ1-3,ASSVQGYSGNTIY
TRBV14,-,13,TRBJ1-4,ASSQSRPGAEKLF
TRBV7-6,-,13,TRBJ1-1,ASSLGQGMNTEAF
TRBV15,-,12,TRBJ2-5,ATSGLTEQETQY
TRBV6-5,-,13,TRBJ1-1,ASSSPGQRNTEAF
TRBV19,-,13,TRBJ2-7,ASNPGLYAPYEQY
TRBV27,-,12,TRBJ2-7,ASSDVAVLYEQY
TRBV19,-,12,TRBJ2-1,ASSNPGTYNEQF
TRBV20-1,-,9,TRBJ2-7,SARGAYEQY
TRBV7-2,-,12,TRBJ1-2,ASSGGQVVYGYT
TRBV7-2,-,12,TRBJ1-2,ASSARTGKLGYT
TRBV21-1,-,14,TRBJ1-2,ASSRKTGPTNYGYT
TRBV5-1,-,14,TRBJ2-6,ASSLAGGNGANVLT
TRBV7-6,-,12,TRBJ2-7,ASSPGLLTYEQY
TRBV7-9,-,12,TRBJ1-1,ASSLEATNTEAF
TRBV25-1,-,13,TRBJ1-4,ASSEWGQGREKLF
TRBV2,-,14,TRBJ1-5,ASSAGGVRSNQPQH
TRBV1,-,19,TRBJ2-3,TSSQVTGVGGFWTSEDTQY
TRBV7-9,-,13,TRBJ2-7,ASSPRERGAYEQY
TRBV6-6,-,12,TRBJ1-5,ASSYLNSNQPQH
TRBV19,-,16,TRBJ2-6,ASSIEHRMSSGANVLT
TRBV7-2,-,11,TRBJ2-5,ASSSTGGGTQY
TRBV4-2,-,12,TRBJ2-7,ASSHPGGVGEQY
TRBV29-1,-,14,TRBJ1-1,SVVLTGGPMNTEAF
TRBV2,-,13,TRBJ2-3,ASSLQGLSTDTQY
TRBV2,-,12,TRBJ2-5,ASSPGQAIETQY
TRBV7-3,-,12,TRBJ2-1,ASNPGGVYNEQF
TRBV7-3,-,11,TRBJ1-2,ASSRTGNYGYT
TRBV2,-,11,TRBJ1-1,ASRGGENTEAF
TRBV6-5,-,12,TRBJ1-6,ASSPDRIRLTLH
TRBV5-6,-,13,TRBJ1-1,ASSLRQTGNTEAF
TRBV6-4,once,13,TRBJ2-5,ASSDSAGAGETQY
TRBV27,-,15,TRBJ2-3,ASSQRASGGSTDTQY
TRBV28,-,11,TRBJ1-1,ASIISVGSEAF
TRBV7-3,-,10,TRBJ1-1,ASSFAGSEAF
TRBV2,-,12,TRBJ1-1,ASTLQGGGTEAF
TRBV27,-,9,TRBJ1-2,ASGPGRGYT
TRBV4-1,-,14,TRBJ1-3,ASSQDYGTRRNTIY
TRBV7-2,-,17,TRBJ2-5,ASSLVYPNSRSPRETQY